The 15 T cell receptor beta chains below all came from one sample that was sequenced in a study of shared clonotypes between healthy human individuals. TCRdb's copy holds only in-frame clones and misses some; the assay was immunoSEQ multiplex PCR. The sample lists about 2 million clones; approximately 94% were seen once. Naive CD8 cells comprised CD45RO-negative, CCR7-positively selected cells, excluding terminally differentiated effector memory CD45RA+ cells. Sequencing was performed on naive CD8+ T cells sorted from blood. These receptors all stem from a man aged 18-30 years in good health.

The chain combines TRBV11-2 with TRBJ2-1, with 10 bases aligning to TRBD2. The trim removed 5 bases at V and 1 base at J, leaving 5 bases unmatched. The V gene's germline CDR1 is SGHAT and CDR2 FQNNGV. This CDR3 region has 16 residues. This chain's CDR3 is CASSTLAGVSYNEQFF. The CDR3 DNA sequence: TGTGCCAGCAGCACGCTAGCGGGAGTATCCTACAATGAGCAGTTCTTC.

This chain links TRBV19 with TRBJ2-7, with D perhaps matching TRBD2 (5 bases). V lost 3 bases to trimming and J lost 2 bases, with 8 bases between them. The CDR3 is 13 residues long. The germline gives CDR1 LNHDA, CDR2 SQIVND (reference sequence). CDR3 protein: CASSMRETYEQYF. CDR3 in DNA: TGTGCCAGTAGTATGAGGGAAACCTACGAGCAGTACTTC.

The rearrangement uses TRBV9 and TRBJ2-7; TRBD2 matches at 10 bases. V shed 3 bases, J shed 5 bases, and the junction held 5 bases outside the gene matches. Germline V lookup: CDR1 SGDLS, CDR2 YYNGEE. The CDR3 is 14 residues long. The CDR3 DNA sequence: TGTGCCAGCAGCGGAAGCGGGGGGGCTGACGAGCAGTACTTC. Protein sequence: CASSGSGGADEQYF.

The chain employs TRBV4-1 and TRBJ2-7; 11 bases are shared with TRBD2. Trimming cost V 2 bases and J 3 bases; bases outside gene matches: 3. The CDR3 extends over 15 amino acids. Germline V gives CDR1 MGHRA, CDR2 YSYEKL. CDR3 protein: CASSQLGTSGYEQYF. CDR3 in DNA: TGCGCCAGCAGCCAACTTGGGACTAGCGGCTACGAGCAGTACTTC.

The rearrangement uses TRBV10-3 and TRBJ2-7, with a weak D call TRBD2 (5 bases). Germline V CDR1 and CDR2: ENHRY, SYGVKD. This CDR3 contains 14 residues. The germline V and J ends were trimmed by 3 bases and 2 bases, with 11 bases remaining between them. This chain's CDR3 is CAISEEGTAYEQYF. CDR3 DNA sequence: TGTGCCATCAGTGAAGAGGGCACAGCCTACGAGCAGTACTTC.

The gene calls are TRBV6-5 and TRBJ2-5; a weak D match, TRBD2 (5 bases). The J call may be faulty, since TRBJ2-7 better matches the DNA end. There are 15 residues in the CDR3. Germline V gene sequence: CDR1 MNHEY, CDR2 SVGAGI. CDR3 protein: CASSYSSGSSYEQYF. DNA of the CDR3: TGTGCCAGCAGTTACTCAAGCGGATCCTCCTACGAGCAGTACTTC.

V usage is TRBV5-7 and J usage is TRBJ1-2; 7 nucleotides line up with TRBD1. TRBV5-7 falls under the ORF class, with uncertain function. The CDR3 loop spans 13 amino acids. V dropped 2 bases and J dropped 8; count of bases not matched to a gene: 6. The chain's CDR3 is CASSFDHRGGYTF. In nucleotides, the CDR3 is TGTGCCAGCAGCTTTGATCACAGGGGAGGCTACACCTTC.

Turning to this clone: This same CDR3 is encoded by further DNA sequences in the sample. This rearrangement joins TRBV27 to TRBJ2-7, with D maybe TRBD1 (5 bases). Germline values: CDR1 MNHEY, CDR2 SMNVEV (reference sequence). The CDR3 runs 13 residues. The germline V and J ends were trimmed by 3 bases and 1 base, with 7 bases remaining between them. Written as DNA, the CDR3 is TGTGCCAGCAGTTTTCAGGGTTCCTACGAGCAGTACTTC. This encodes CASSFQGSYEQYF.

The J gene is TRBJ2-1, the V gene TRBV4-1, with D perhaps matching TRBD1 or TRBD2 (5 bases each). CDR1 is MGHRA and CDR2 is YSYEKL in the germline V gene. V was cut by 0 bases and J by 6 bases, with 18 bases left in between. The CDR3 is 17 amino acids. The CDR3 is CASSQDTGTALTNEQFF. The DNA of the CDR3 is TGCGCCAGCAGCCAAGATACCGGGACCGCCCTTACCAATGAGCAGTTCTTC.

Concerning this clone itself: This sample also contains other DNA sequences that code for the same CDR3. J is TRBJ2-1 and V is TRBV9, with unresolved D. CDR1 and CDR2 from the germline V gene are SGDLS and YYNGEE. V was clipped by 2 bases and J by 4 bases, with 7 bases between them. The CDR3 length is 13 residues. CDR3: CASSVGSYNEQFF. For the CDR3, the DNA is TGTGCCAGCAGCGTTGGTTCTTACAATGAGCAGTTCTTC.

The chain employs TRBV9 and TRBJ2-7, with D maybe TRBD1 (6 bases). The V end lost 2 bases, the J end lost 0 bases, and 9 bases lay between the germline ends. Germline V gene sequence: CDR1 SGDLS, CDR2 YYNGEE. The CDR3 covers 14 residues. The CDR3 bases are TGTGCCAGCAGCGTCCGGGACAACTCCTACGAGCAGTACTTC. It translates to CASSVRDNSYEQYF. The entire variable domain, with the rest obtained from reference TRBV9 and TRBJ2-7, is as follows: DSGVTQTPKHLITATGQRVTLRCSPRSGDLSVYWYQQSLDQGLQFLIQYYNGEERAKGNILERFSAQQFPDLHSELNLSSLELGDSALYFCASSVRDNSYEQYFGPGTRLTVT.

The chain is built from TRBV13 and TRBJ1-5; D unclear. The CDR3 has 13 amino acids. Trimming cost V 0 bases and J 7 bases, with 7 bases left between them. Germline V gives CDR1 PRHDT, CDR2 FYEKMQ (reference sequence). CDR3 sequence: CASSLGGLQPQHF. For the CDR3, the DNA is TGTGCCAGCAGCTTAGGAGGATTACAGCCCCAGCATTTT. The variable domain in full, completed from reference TRBV13 and TRBJ1-5, reads AAGVIQSPRHLIKEKRETATLKCYPIPRHDTVYWYQQGPGQDPQFLISFYEKMQSDKGSIPDRFSAQQFSDYHSELNMSSLELGDSALYFCASSLGGLQPQHFGDGTRLSIL.

In nucleotides, the CDR3 is TGTGCCAGCAGCTTAGATCCGGGCGGGGGGACCTACAATGAGCAGTTCTTC. Translating it yields CASSLDPGGGTYNEQFF. The chain employs TRBV11-2 and TRBJ2-1, with 8 bases aligning to TRBD2. Trimming took 0 bases from V and 2 from J; bases not matched to a gene: 6. CDR1 is SGHAT and CDR2 is FQNNGV in the germline V gene. This CDR3 is 17 amino acids long.

This clone has a single count. The chain joins TRBV4-1 to TRBJ2-5, with TRBD2 matching 8 bases. With 4 bases clipped from V and 5 bases from J, the junction kept 15 bases outside the gene matches. Germline V gene sequence: CDR1 MGHRA, CDR2 YSYEKL. The CDR3 sequence is 17 residues long. Written as DNA, the CDR3 is TGCGCCAGCAGCCCACTGGGCGGCGAGCGGGAGTGGGAGACCCAGTACTTC. It translates to CASSPLGGEREWETQYF.

The rearrangement uses TRBV7-9 and TRBJ2-1; D could derive from TRBD1 or TRBD2 (6 bases each). The V gene's germline CDR1 is SEHNR and CDR2 FQNEAQ (reference sequence). The CDR3 has 18 amino acids. Trimming removed 4 bases at V and 5 bases at J, with 24 bases between. In DNA, the CDR3 is TGTGCCAGCAGCTCACTCCCTGGTTCGGGGGCCGGTGACAATGAGCAGTTCTTC. Translating gives CASSSLPGSGAGDNEQFF.